Listed below are T cell receptor beta chains from one sample, sequenced in a study of cytomegalovirus exposure and HLA in healthy donors. The protocol was immunoSEQ multiplex PCR, while the TCRdb copy is restricted to in-frame clones and leaves out a portion. Found here are fewer than 150,000 clones, approximately 71% of them singletons; the top ten hold 4% to 6%. The source material was PBMCs. All receptors come from a woman in her forties or fifties in good health and CMV-seronegative. The conserved cysteine and the conserved F or W are not part of the CDR3 here. Not every row has a clone size; where given, it reads once, few, many or a size class.

size,V,CDR3
once,TRBV28,ASSLPTGRDQPQH
-,TRBV13,ASSPGQGTNEKLF
-,TRBV19,ASSQGASFNTEAF
-,TRBV30,AWSVQGGDTQY
-,TRBV6-5,ASISGTNTGELF
-,TRBV5-4,ASSSFFNRVHGYT
few,TRBV6-1,ASTLGGSSYEQY
few,TRBV5-4,ASSEGGRHYGYT
-,TRBV7-2,ASSLASGGPEGKTQY
-,TRBV2,ASSDVAGETQY
-,TRBV5-6,ASSLDRGETQY
-,TRBV7-2,ASSLRIGGEYEQY
few,TRBV5-1,ASSQEGGFSYNEQF
-,TRBV5-4,ASSTSLAGVSYEQY
-,TRBV5-5,ASSPRGFNEKLF
-,TRBV9,ASTGTGIDYGYT
-,TRBV16,ASSQSFPGSGEKLF
-,TRBV27,ASSLEGLPSYEQY
few,TRBV6-5,ASSYEQGNNSPLH
-,TRBV28,ASSSTVNYGYT
-,TRBV5-1,ASSLGLSSSYNEQF
-,TRBV29-1,SGRTASYEQY
-,TRBV19,ASSNHPMADTQY
-,TRBV10-3,AISEDREVDEQF
-,TRBV4-3,ASSQDSRRNTEAF
-,TRBV19,ASSMRDSPLH
-,TRBV11-1,ASSFSGDNSPLH
-,TRBV6-5,ASSYGGAENIQY
-,TRBV30,AWSVPLTGHNSPLH
-,TRBV2,ASSGGTPYEQY
-,TRBV4-2,ASSQDSGAISPLH
-,TRBV7-9,ASSLGLRGPLSAYGYT
-,TRBV6-1,ASSLGPRAPDTQY
-,TRBV5-6,ASSSSGTASSYEQY
few,TRBV30,AWSPPGNGYT
-,TRBV6-5,ASRMGGSYGYT
-,TRBV7-2,ASRLAPGLNYGYT
-,TRBV7-2,ASSIRQGSNSPLH
-,TRBV10-3,AIRGDRGSSYEQY
-,TRBV7-8,ASSQGRYSNQPQH
-,TRBV27,ASSSVDRENDEQF
-,TRBV7-9,ASSLAGRGNHGEKLF
-,TRBV5-6,ASRGTGFSGNTIY
-,TRBV7-2,ASSLEFGGNTEAF
-,TRBV7-2,ASSPLQGWSTDTQY
few,TRBV27,ASSPSWTSGGSRYNEQF
-,TRBV6-1,ASSEGTGRNEKLF
-,TRBV7-2,ASSLWGGTEAF
-,TRBV5-4,ASSRNTMEQY
-,TRBV2,ASSLLAGRTDTQY
-,TRBV28,ASSPGTGEMNEQF
-,TRBV27,ASSSSGTGGLEEQY
-,TRBV19,ASSVLAGHQETQY
-,TRBV5-6,ASSGYRGTGSPLH
-,TRBV6-5,ASSYGSGSEQY
-,TRBV28,ASSPQLTVSYEQY
-,TRBV6-6,ASTGSGSPLH
-,TRBV18,ASSAGGSYRGYT
-,TRBV6-4,ASSDSGQGLNTGELF
-,TRBV10-1,ASSEDRVGDEQY